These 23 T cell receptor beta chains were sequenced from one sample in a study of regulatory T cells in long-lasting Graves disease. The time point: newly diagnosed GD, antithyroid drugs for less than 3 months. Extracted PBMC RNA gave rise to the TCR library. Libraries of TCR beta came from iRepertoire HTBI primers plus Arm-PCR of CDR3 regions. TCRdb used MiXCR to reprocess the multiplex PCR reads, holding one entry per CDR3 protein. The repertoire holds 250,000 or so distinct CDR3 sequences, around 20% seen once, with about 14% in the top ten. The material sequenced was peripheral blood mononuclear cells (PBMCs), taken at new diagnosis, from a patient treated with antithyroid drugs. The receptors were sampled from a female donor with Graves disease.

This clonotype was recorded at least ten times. The CDR3 reads CASSERGARETQYF. Written as DNA, the CDR3 is TGTGCCAGCAGTGAACGGGGGGCTCGAGAGACCCAGTACTTC. This sequence joins TRBV2 and TRBJ2-5, with D possibly matching TRBD2 (7 bases). The V end was cut by 2 bases, the J end by 4 bases, with 11 bases between. Germline CDR1 SNHLY, CDR2 FYNNEI. This CDR3 has 14 residues.

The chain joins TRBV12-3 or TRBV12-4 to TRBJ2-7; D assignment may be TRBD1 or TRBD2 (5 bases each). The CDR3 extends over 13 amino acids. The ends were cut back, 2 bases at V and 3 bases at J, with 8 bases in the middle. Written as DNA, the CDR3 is TGTGCCAGCAGTTTACGTGGGGGCTACGAGCAGTACTTC. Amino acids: CASSLRGGYEQYF.

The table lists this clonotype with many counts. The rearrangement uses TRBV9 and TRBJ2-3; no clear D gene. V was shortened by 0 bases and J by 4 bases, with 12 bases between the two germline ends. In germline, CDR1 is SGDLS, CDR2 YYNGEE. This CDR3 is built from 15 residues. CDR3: CASSVVQDWADTQYF. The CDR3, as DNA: TGTGCCAGCAGCGTAGTTCAGGATTGGGCAGATACGCAGTATTTT.

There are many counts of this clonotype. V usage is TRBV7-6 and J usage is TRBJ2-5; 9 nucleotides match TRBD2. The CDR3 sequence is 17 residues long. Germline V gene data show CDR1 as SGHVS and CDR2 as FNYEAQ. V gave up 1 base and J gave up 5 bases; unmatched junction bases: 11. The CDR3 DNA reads TGTGCCAGCAGCTTAGAGGTGGTCGGAGCGGGGGGCGAGACCCAGTACTTC. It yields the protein CASSLEVVGAGGETQYF.

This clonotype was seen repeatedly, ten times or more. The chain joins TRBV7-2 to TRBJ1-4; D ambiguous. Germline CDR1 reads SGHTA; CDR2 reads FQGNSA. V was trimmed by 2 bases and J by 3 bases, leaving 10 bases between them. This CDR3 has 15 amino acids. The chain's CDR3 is CASSLTGIANEKLFF. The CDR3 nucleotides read TGTGCCAGCAGCTTAACGGGGATAGCTAATGAAAAACTGTTTTTT.

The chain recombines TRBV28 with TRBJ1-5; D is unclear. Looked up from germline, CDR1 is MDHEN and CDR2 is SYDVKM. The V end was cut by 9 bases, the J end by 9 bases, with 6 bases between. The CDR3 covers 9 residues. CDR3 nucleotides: TGTGCCAGTGGGTGGCCCCAGCATTTT. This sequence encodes CASGWPQHF.

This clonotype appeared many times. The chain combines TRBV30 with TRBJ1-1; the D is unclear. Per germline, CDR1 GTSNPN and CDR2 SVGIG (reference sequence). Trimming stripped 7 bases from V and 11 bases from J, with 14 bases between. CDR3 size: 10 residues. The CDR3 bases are TGTGCCTCGAGACTGCACGACGCTTTCTTT. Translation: CASRLHDAFF. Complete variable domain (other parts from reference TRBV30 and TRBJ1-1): SQTIHQWPATLVQPVGSPLSLECTVEGTSNPNLYWYRQAAGRGLQLLFYSVGIGQISSEVPQNLSASRPQDRQFILSSKKLLLSDSGFYLCASRLHDAFFGQGTRLTVV.

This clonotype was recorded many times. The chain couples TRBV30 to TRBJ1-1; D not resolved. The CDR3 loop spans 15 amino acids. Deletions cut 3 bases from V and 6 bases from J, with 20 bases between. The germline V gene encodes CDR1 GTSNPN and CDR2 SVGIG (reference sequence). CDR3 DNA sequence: TGTGCCTGGAGGCAGGTGATGGGCATAACGCCTGAAGCTTTCTTT. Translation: CAWRQVMGITPEAFF.

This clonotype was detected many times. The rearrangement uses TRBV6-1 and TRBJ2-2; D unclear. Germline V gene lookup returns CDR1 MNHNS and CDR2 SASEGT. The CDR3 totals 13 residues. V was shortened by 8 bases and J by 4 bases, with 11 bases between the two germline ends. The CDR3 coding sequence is TGTGCCAGCTGCAAGGTTGGCACCGGGGAGCTGTTTTTT. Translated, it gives CASCKVGTGELFF.

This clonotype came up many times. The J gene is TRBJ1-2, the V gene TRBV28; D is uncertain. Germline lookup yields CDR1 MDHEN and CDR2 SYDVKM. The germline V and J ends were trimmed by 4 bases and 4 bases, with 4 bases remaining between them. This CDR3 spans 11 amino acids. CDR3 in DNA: TGTGCCAGCAGTTCTTTCTATGGCTACACCTTC. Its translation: CASSSFYGYTF.

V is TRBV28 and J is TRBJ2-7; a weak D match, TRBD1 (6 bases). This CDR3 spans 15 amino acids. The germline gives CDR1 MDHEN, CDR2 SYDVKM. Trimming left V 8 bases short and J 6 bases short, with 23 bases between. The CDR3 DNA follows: TGTGCCAGCTATACGGGACAACAGGTACTCCGCGAGCAGTACTTC. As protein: CASYTGQQVLREQYF.

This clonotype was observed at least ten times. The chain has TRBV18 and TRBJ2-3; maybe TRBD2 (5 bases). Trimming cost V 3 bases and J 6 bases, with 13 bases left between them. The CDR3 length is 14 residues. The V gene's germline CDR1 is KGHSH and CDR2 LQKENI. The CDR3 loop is CASSPDSRADTQYF. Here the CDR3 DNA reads TGTGCCAGCTCACCGGACTCTAGGGCGGATACGCAGTATTTT.

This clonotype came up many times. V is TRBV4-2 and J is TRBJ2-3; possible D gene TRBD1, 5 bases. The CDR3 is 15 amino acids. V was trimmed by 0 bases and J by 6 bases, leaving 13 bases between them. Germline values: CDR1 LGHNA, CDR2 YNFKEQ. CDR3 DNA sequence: TGTGCCAGCAGCCAAGATGGAAACAGGCGCGATACGCAGTATTTT. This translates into CASSQDGNRRDTQYF.

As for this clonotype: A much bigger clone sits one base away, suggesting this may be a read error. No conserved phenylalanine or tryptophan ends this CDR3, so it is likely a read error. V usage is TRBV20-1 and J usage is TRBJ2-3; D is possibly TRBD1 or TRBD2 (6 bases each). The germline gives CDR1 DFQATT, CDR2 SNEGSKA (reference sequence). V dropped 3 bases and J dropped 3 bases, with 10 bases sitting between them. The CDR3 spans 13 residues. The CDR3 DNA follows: TGCAGTGCTAGGAAGGGGGGTACAGATACGCAGTATTCT. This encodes CSARKGGTDTQYS.

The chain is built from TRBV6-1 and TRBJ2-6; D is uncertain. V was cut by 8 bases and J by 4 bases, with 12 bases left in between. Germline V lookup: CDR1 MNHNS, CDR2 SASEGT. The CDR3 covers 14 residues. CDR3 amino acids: CASCRSSGANVLTF. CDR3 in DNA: TGTGCCAGCTGCAGATCGTCCGGGGCCAACGTCCTGACTTTC.

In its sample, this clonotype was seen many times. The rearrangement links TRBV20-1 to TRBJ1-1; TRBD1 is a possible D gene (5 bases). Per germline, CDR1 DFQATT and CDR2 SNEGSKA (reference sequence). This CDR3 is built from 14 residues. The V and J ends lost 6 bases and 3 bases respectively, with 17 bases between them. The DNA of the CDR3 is TGCAGTGCCGAGAGGGGAGGGAGAGACACTGAAGCTTTCTTT. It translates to CSAERGGRDTEAFF.

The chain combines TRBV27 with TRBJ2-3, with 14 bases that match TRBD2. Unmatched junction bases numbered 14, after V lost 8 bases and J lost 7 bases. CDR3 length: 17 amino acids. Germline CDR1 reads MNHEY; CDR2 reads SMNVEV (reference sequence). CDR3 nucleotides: TGTGCCAGCGGGTTAGGACTAGCGGGAGGACACCTAAATACGCAGTATTTT. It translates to CASGLGLAGGHLNTQYF.

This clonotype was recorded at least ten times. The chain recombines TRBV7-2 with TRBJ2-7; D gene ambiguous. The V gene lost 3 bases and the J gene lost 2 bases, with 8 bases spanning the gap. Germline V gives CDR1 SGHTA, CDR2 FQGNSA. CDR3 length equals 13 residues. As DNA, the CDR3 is TGTGCCAGCAGCTTGTCACAGACCTACGAGCAGTACTTC. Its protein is CASSLSQTYEQYF.

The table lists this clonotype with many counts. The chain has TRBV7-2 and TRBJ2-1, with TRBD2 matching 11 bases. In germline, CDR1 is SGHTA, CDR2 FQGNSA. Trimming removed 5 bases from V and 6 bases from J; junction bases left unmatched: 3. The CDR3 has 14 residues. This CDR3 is CASSPGLAVNEQFF. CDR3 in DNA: TGTGCCAGCAGCCCGGGACTAGCGGTCAATGAGCAGTTCTTC.

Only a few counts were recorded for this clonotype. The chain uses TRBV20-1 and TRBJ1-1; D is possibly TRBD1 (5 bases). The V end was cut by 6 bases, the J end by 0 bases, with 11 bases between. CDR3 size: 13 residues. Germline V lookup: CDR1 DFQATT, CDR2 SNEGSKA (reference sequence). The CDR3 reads CSAPRQLNTEAFF. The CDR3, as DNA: TGCAGTGCCCCTCGACAGCTGAACACTGAAGCTTTCTTT.

The CDR3 coding sequence is TGCAGCGTTGCAAAAGGGGGGTCCTCCGGGGAGCTGTTTTTT. As protein: CSVAKGGSSGELFF. The chain joins TRBV29-1 to TRBJ2-2, with D tentatively TRBD1 or TRBD2 (6 bases each). CDR1 is SQVTM and CDR2 is ANQGSEA in the germline V gene. This CDR3 is 14 amino acids long. V gave up 4 bases and J gave up 6 bases, with 15 bases separating them.

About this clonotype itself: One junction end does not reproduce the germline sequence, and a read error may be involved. This CDR3 is CASGYGGANTEAFF. The CDR3 DNA sequence: TGTGCCAGCGGTTACGGAGGGGCGAACACTGAAGCTTTCTTT. The V and J genes are TRBV6-9 and TRBJ1-1; a weak D match, TRBD1 (5 bases). This CDR3 is 14 amino acids long. Germline loops: CDR1 MNHGY, CDR2 SVAAGI.

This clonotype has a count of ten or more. The CDR3 reads CASSLSGTTTDTQYF. In nucleotides, the CDR3 is TGTGCCAGCAGCCTATCCGGGACTACCACAGATACGCAGTATTTT. The J gene is TRBJ2-3, the V gene TRBV7-7, with TRBD2 matching 7 bases. The germline gives CDR1 SSHAT, CDR2 FNYEAQ (reference sequence). J gave up 2 bases and V 5 bases, and 7 bases lay outside the gene matches. This CDR3 is 15 amino acids long. Supplemented by reference TRBV7-7 and TRBJ2-3, the full variable domain reads GAGVSQSPRYKVTKRGQDVTLRCDPISSHATLYWYQQALGQGPEFLTYFNYEAQPDKSGLPSDRFSAERPEGSISTLTIQRTEQRDSAMYRCASSLSGTTTDTQYFGPGTRLTVL.